One T cell receptor beta chain is described in this entry. What it binds is not known. The table came from immunoSEQ multiplex PCR; TCRdb's copy has only in-frame clones and leaves some out. Among roughly 330,000 clones listed, 87% were seen once. The data originate from a study of cytomegalovirus exposure and HLA in healthy donors. There are 13 residues in the CDR3. V shed 7 bases and J 5 bases; nucleotides not matched to a gene: 7. The germline CDR1 and CDR2 sequences are WSHSY and SAAADI. Study results and caveats: Under in vitro conditions, a few CMV-associated chains were confirmed as specific for CMV antigens. Per published reports, the classifier diagnosed cytomegalovirus status with high specificity and sensitivity. Altogether, 150 to 200 TCR beta chains were recorded as cytomegalovirus-associated. That first-cohort TCR clusters tended to co-occur in the roughly 120 validation repertoires was found in a later analysis.

The rearrangement links TRBV10-2 to TRBJ1-2; TRBD1 agrees at 7 bases. The TCR was taken from a woman in her thirties in good health and CMV-seropositive. The sample taken for sequencing was PBMCs. The CDR3 here is CASTDPTGYGYTF. The CDR3 bases are TGCGCCAGCACCGATCCGACAGGGTATGGCTACACCTTC.